This record concerns one T cell receptor beta chain sequence. This sample was included in a study of blood T cell repertoires in COVID-19. The length of the CDR3 is 14 residues. The repertoire was sequenced with immunoSEQ multiplex PCR; TCRdb's copy has only in-frame clones and lacks some. The table has tens of thousands of clones, approximately 89% seen once. The chain couples TRBV21-1 to TRBJ1-5; the DNA was not used to check the table's D call, TRBD1. TRBV21-1 is a pseudogene locus. The TCR comes from an older woman with acute or convalescent COVID-19. What was sequenced was peripheral blood. The CDR3 spells CASSKAGKGQPQHF. CDR3 DNA: TGTGCCAGCAGCAAAGCAGGAAAGGGGCAGCCCCAGCATTTT.